This T cell receptor (beta chain) was retrieved from a study of shared clonotypes between healthy human individuals. Evenly divided among several immunoSEQ plates was the genomic DNA of each subset. Authors' processing steps: Without quality scores, immunoSEQ junctional reads could not be filtered like full-length reads. The protocol was immunoSEQ multiplex PCR, while the TCRdb copy is restricted to in-frame clones and leaves out a portion. Clone size and the V and J calls come from that table; the DNA yielded D and trimming. The sample carries 2,500,000 or so clones, 85% to 95% recorded once. Trimming removed 0 bases from V and 8 bases from J, with 8 bases in between. Germline V lookup: CDR1 SGHRS, CDR2 YFSETQ. CDR3 size: 13 residues. There were only Caucasian adults among the donors, and all lived in Nashville, Tennessee. Naive CD45RA+ and memory CD45RA-negative subsets were split from CD4+ cells.

This clonotype was obtained from a young man in good health. Some clones in this sample may be carry-over from other donors' samples. The specimen was naive CD4+ T cells from PBMCs. Described subset: CD45RA+ positively selected. The chain couples TRBV5-1 to TRBJ1-4; D is uncertain. CDR3 DNA sequence: TGCGCCAGCAGCTTGGCCACGTACGAAAAACTGTTTTTT. Protein product: CASSLATYEKLFF.